These T cell receptor beta chains were read from a single sample in a study of patients and donors after allogeneic stem cell transplantation. MiXCR, applied by TCRdb to the RT-PCR reads, yields one record per CDR3 protein. The sample carries more than 150,000 distinct CDR3 sequences, roughly 22% recorded once. The sequenced sample consisted of blood, either unsorted or a sorted T cell fraction (not recorded which). Receptors were obtained from a human donor who was either an allogeneic HSCT recipient or a stem cell or donor lymphocyte infusion donor (not recorded which). It is not recorded whose cells these are; they may come from a transplant donor. CDR3s include the opening cysteine and the closing phenylalanine or tryptophan. The order of the fields is D gene, J gene, clone size, V gene, CDR3 DNA, CDR3 protein. A D gene is named only where the DNA matches it firmly. Clone size is stated in some rows and not others, as once, few, many or a class when expanded.

>.|TRBJ1-5|few|TRBV7-9
TGTGCCAGCAGCTCAGAGGCGGGTGGCAATCAGCCCCAGCATTTT
CASSSEAGGNQPQHF
>TRBD1|TRBJ2-1|few|TRBV20-1
TGCAGTGCTAGAAAGGGACAGTCCAATGAGCAGTTCTTC
CSARKGQSNEQFF
>.|TRBJ1-2|many|TRBV29-1
TGCAGCTCCCTTTATAACGCGGGTGGCTACACCTTC
CSSLYNAGGYTF
>.|TRBJ1-6|.|TRBV7-2
TGTGCCAGCAGCTTCAGGGTTAATAATTCACCCCTCCACTTT
CASSFRVNNSPLHF
>TRBD1|TRBJ2-7|.|TRBV10-3
TGTGCCACCCTAGGGGCAGGGGGCACCTACGAGCAGTACTTC
CATLGAGGTYEQYF
>TRBD2|TRBJ2-1|.|TRBV2
TGTGCCAGCGGTGGACTAGGCTACAATGAGCAGTTCTTC
CASGGLGYNEQFF
>.|TRBJ2-7|few|TRBV27
TGTGCCAGCAGTTTTCGACCAACCTCCTACGAGCAGTACTTC
CASSFRPTSYEQYF
>.|TRBJ1-1|many|TRBV5-1
TGCGCCAGCAGCTTGGGGATGAACACTGAAGCTTTCTTT
CASSLGMNTEAFF
>.|TRBJ1-2|few|TRBV12-3/TRBV12-4
TGTGCCAGCAGTTTATTCGGCGGGGCAGGGGTCTATGGCTACACCTTC
CASSLFGGAGVYGYTF
>TRBD1|TRBJ1-5|few|TRBV5-1
TGCGCCAGCAGCCAAGCTTCAGGGGGCAAGTATCAGCCCCAGCATTTT
CASSQASGGKYQPQHF
>TRBD2|TRBJ2-4|.|TRBV3-1
TGTGCCAGCAGCCAATTCTGGGGAGGGCCGGGACGGCACATTCAGTACTTC
CASSQFWGGPGRHIQYF
>.|TRBJ1-1|few|TRBV6-6
TGTGCCAGCGGAGTAATACAGGGAGAAACTGAAGCTTTCTTT
CASGVIQGETEAFF
>TRBD1|TRBJ1-5|.|TRBV6-6
TGTGCCAGCACGGACAGGAACAATCAGCCCCAGCATTTT
CASTDRNNQPQHF
>TRBD1|TRBJ2-7|.|TRBV7-6
TGTGCCAGCAGCTTTGCATCGCAGGGGGCGGGCGAGCAGTACTTC
CASSFASQGAGEQYF
>TRBD1|TRBJ1-5|many|TRBV27
TGTGCCAGCAGTTTTCAGGGGGGGAATCAGCCCCAGCATTTT
CASSFQGGNQPQHF